These 22 T cell receptor beta chains share one sample of origin, sequenced in a study of OX40 agonist ivuxolimab in advanced cancers. Generated by immunoSEQ multiplex PCR, the TCRdb table keeps only in-frame clones and is missing some. The sample comprises tens of thousands of clones, 85% of which are singletons, and under 3.5% rests with the top ten. The sample consisted of CD4+ or CD8+ T cells sorted from blood, taken in a trial of the OX40 agonist ivuxolimab. The receptors originated from an adult with an advanced solid tumor such as melanoma, head and neck, liver or kidney cancer.

For this clone: Other nucleotide sequences in the sample specify the same CDR3. The CDR3 loop reads CASSVVGGDYNEQFF. DNA of the CDR3: TGTGCCAGCAGCGTAGTAGGGGGGGACTACAATGAGCAGTTCTTC. This chain links TRBV9 with TRBJ2-1; TRBD2 is a possible D gene (7 bases). Trimming cost V 0 bases and J 3 bases, with 10 bases left between them. The germline V gene has CDR1 SGDLS and CDR2 YYNGEE. The length of the CDR3 is 15 residues.

The CDR3 DNA reads as TGTGCCAGCAGCCCGCAGGGACTGGGCTACACCTTC. Translated, it gives CASSPQGLGYTF. This chain joins TRBV4-2 and TRBJ1-2; D is possibly TRBD1 (5 bases). In germline, CDR1 is LGHNA, CDR2 YNFKEQ. The CDR3 has 12 residues. Trimming stripped 4 bases from V and 8 bases from J, with 11 bases between.

The rearrangement links TRBV5-8 to TRBJ2-3, with 9 bases lining up with TRBD2. Germline CDR1 and CDR2: SGHTS and YDEGEE. With 0 bases clipped from V and 1 base from J, the junction kept 0 bases outside the gene matches. The CDR3 spans 15 residues. CDR3 bases: TGTGCCAGCAGCTTGGGACTAGCGGGCACAGATACGCAGTATTTT. The encoded protein is CASSLGLAGTDTQYF.

The chain has TRBV5-4 and TRBJ2-5; no firm D call. Germline CDR1 SGHNT, CDR2 YYREEE (reference sequence). The CDR3 consists of 13 residues. Trimming pared 4 bases from V and 3 bases from J, leaving 10 bases between. CDR3 sequence: CASSLRGKETQYF. The CDR3 DNA reads TGTGCCAGCAGCCTCAGAGGAAAAGAGACCCAGTACTTC.

The rearrangement joins TRBV28 to TRBJ2-5; D is unresolved. CDR1 and CDR2 (germline): MDHEN, SYDVKM. The CDR3 extends over 14 amino acids. V was trimmed by 3 bases and J by 1 base, leaving 9 bases between them. CDR3 DNA: TGTGCCAGCAGTTTTTGGGTCAGCCAAGAGACCCAGTACTTC. The encoded protein is CASSFWVSQETQYF.

The chain links TRBV5-1 to TRBJ1-1; 7 bases match TRBD1. Germline CDR1 and CDR2: SGHRS and YFSETQ. The CDR3 covers 15 residues. Germline trimming cut 0 bases from V and 3 bases from J; bases unmatched to any gene: 5. In nucleotides, the CDR3 is TGCGCCAGCAGCTTGGAGGGCAGGGGGGACACTGAAGCTTTCTTT. This sequence encodes CASSLEGRGDTEAFF.

The chain recombines TRBV28 with TRBJ2-5; D remains unclear. Deletions cut 0 bases from V and 7 bases from J, with 12 bases between. Germline V gene lookup returns CDR1 MDHEN and CDR2 SYDVKM. This CDR3 has 14 amino acids. Here the CDR3 DNA reads TGTGCCAGCAGTTTATGGCAGGTTTGGGGGACCCAGTACTTC. Translated, it gives CASSLWQVWGTQYF.

This chain joins TRBV10-3 and TRBJ2-5; the D gene could be TRBD1 or TRBD2 (5 bases each). CDR1 is ENHRY, CDR2 SYGVKD, per germline. V lost 0 bases, J lost 9 bases, and 20 bases lay in between. The CDR3 contains 16 residues. This chain's CDR3 is CAISESHGDRGAAQYF. The DNA of the CDR3 is TGTGCCATCAGTGAGTCGCATGGGGACCGGGGCGCGGCCCAGTACTTC.

This chain links TRBV7-9 with TRBJ1-1; D might be TRBD1 (5 bases). There are 14 residues in the CDR3. V lost 1 base to trimming and J lost 7 bases, with 13 bases between them. CDR1 is SEHNR, CDR2 FQNEAQ, per germline (reference sequence). The CDR3 protein is CASSLGGIESEAFF. The CDR3 nucleotides are TGTGCCAGCAGCTTAGGGGGGATTGAAAGTGAAGCTTTCTTT.

The chain carries TRBV10-1 and TRBJ2-3; the D gene is possibly TRBD1 (5 bases). Trimming shortened V by 4 bases and J by 5 bases, and 19 bases separated the two germline ends. This CDR3 region has 16 residues. Germline V gives CDR1 WNHNN, CDR2 SYGVQD (reference sequence). For the CDR3, the DNA is TGCGCCAGCAGTGTGTCCAGGGCCGGTAATGTAGATACGCAGTATTTT. This gives the protein CASSVSRAGNVDTQYF.

The V call is TRBV5-1, the J call TRBJ1-5; the D gene is possibly TRBD1 (6 bases). The germline gives CDR1 SGHRS, CDR2 YFSETQ. The CDR3 extends over 13 amino acids. The ends were cut back, 4 bases at V and 9 bases at J, with 14 bases in the middle. CDR3 region: CASSPEGERPQHF. The CDR3 bases are TGCGCCAGCAGCCCGGAGGGGGAGAGGCCCCAGCATTTT.

The chain recombines TRBV9 with TRBJ2-1, with D possibly matching TRBD1 (6 bases). CDR1 and CDR2 from the germline V gene are SGDLS and YYNGEE. The CDR3 extends over 13 amino acids. V was trimmed by 0 bases and J by 10 bases, leaving 11 bases between them. Written as DNA, the CDR3 is TGTGCCAGCAGCGTAGTAGGGGGATCCGAGCAGTTCTTC. It specifies CASSVVGGSEQFF.

The chain has TRBV11-2 and TRBJ1-1; unclear D gene. Germline V lookup: CDR1 SGHAT, CDR2 FQNNGV. V was pared by 3 bases and J by 0 bases, with 8 bases between. The CDR3 loop spans 14 amino acids. DNA of the CDR3: TGTGCCAGCAGCTTTCAGAGAATGAACACTGAAGCTTTCTTT. This translates into CASSFQRMNTEAFF. The entire variable domain, with the rest obtained from reference TRBV11-2 and TRBJ1-1, is as follows: EAGVAQSPRYKIIEKRQSVAFWCNPISGHATLYWYQQILGQGPKLLIQFQNNGVVDDSQLPKDRFSAERLKGVDSTLKIQPAKLEDSAVYLCASSFQRMNTEAFFGQGTRLTVV.

The chain uses TRBV2 and TRBJ2-4; TRBD1 might be the D (6 bases). CDR3 length: 13 amino acids. The ends were cut back, 3 bases at V and 6 bases at J, with 9 bases in the middle. CDR1 and CDR2 (germline): SNHLY, FYNNEI. The CDR3 sequence is CASSEDRLNIQYF. The DNA of the CDR3 is TGTGCCAGCAGTGAGGACAGACTAAACATTCAGTACTTC.

On this clone: The sample has other DNA sequences that encode this CDR3 too. The rearrangement joins TRBV1 to TRBJ1-2. TRBV1 is recorded as a pseudogene. The CDR3 runs 15 residues. CDR3: CTSSRMDGNCYGYTF. The CDR3 DNA reads TGCACCAGCAGCCGAATGGATGGAAACTGTTATGGCTACACCTTC.

The gene calls are TRBV27 and TRBJ2-2; D gene unclear. V was clipped by 5 bases and J by 1 base, with 8 bases between them. The CDR3 length is 14 residues. The V gene's germline CDR1 is MNHEY and CDR2 SMNVEV (reference sequence). CDR3 in DNA: TGTGCCAGCAGTCCGGGCCTGAACACCGGGGAGCTGTTTTTT. As protein: CASSPGLNTGELFF.

This chain links TRBV7-2 with TRBJ2-7, with 13 bases that match TRBD2. Per the germline V gene, CDR1 is SGHTA and CDR2 is FQGNSA. Trimming at V came to 1 base and at J to 12 bases, leaving 3 bases not matched to a gene. This CDR3 has 13 amino acids. The CDR3 reads CASSLGLAGGLYF. The CDR3 DNA is TGTGCCAGCAGCTTAGGACTAGCGGGAGGTCTGTACTTC.

The chain is built from TRBV5-5 and TRBJ1-1; D not resolved. CDR3 length equals 15 residues. Germline V CDR1 and CDR2: SGHKS, YYEKEE (reference sequence). V was cut by 4 bases and J by 4 bases, with 17 bases left in between. The DNA for the CDR3 is TGTGCCAGCAGCCCCTTTTGGGCTGAGGCCACTGAAGCTTTCTTT. Its translation: CASSPFWAEATEAFF.

The V gene is TRBV2, the J gene TRBJ1-3, with D perhaps matching TRBD1 (6 bases). CDR1 SNHLY and CDR2 FYNNEI come from the germline V gene. V was trimmed by 7 bases and J by 0 bases, leaving 7 bases between them. The CDR3 loop spans 13 amino acids. DNA for the CDR3: TGTGCCAGCAAGGGGGGCTCTGGAAACACCATATATTTT. This codes for CASKGGSGNTIYF.

The rearrangement links TRBV6-5 to TRBJ2-1; 9 bases fit TRBD2. Germline V gene data show CDR1 as MNHEY and CDR2 as SVGAGI. V was pared by 5 bases and J by 5 bases, with 7 bases of the junction left unmatched. This CDR3 is built from 15 residues. CDR3 region: CASSRPGLAHNEQFF. Written as DNA, the CDR3 is TGTGCCAGCAGTCGTCCGGGACTAGCCCACAATGAGCAGTTCTTC.

This clone was detected once. J is TRBJ2-1 and V is TRBV13; D unresolved. The CDR3 has 15 amino acids. Trimming pared 0 bases from V and 6 bases from J, leaving 12 bases between. Germline-derived CDR1 and CDR2 are PRHDT and FYEKMQ (reference sequence). As DNA, the CDR3 is TGTGCCAGCAGCTTAGGGCTGGGTTACGGCAATGAGCAGTTCTTC. Protein: CASSLGLGYGNEQFF.

The chain recombines TRBV29-1 with TRBJ2-7; 12 nucleotides align to TRBD2. The ends lost 1 base at V and 0 bases at J; junction bases unmatched: 4. The CDR3 length is 16 residues. Germline values: CDR1 SQVTM, CDR2 ANQGSEA. The CDR3: CSVEARTSGASYEQYF. Written as DNA, the CDR3 is TGCAGCGTTGAAGCCCGGACTAGCGGGGCCTCCTACGAGCAGTACTTC.